This TCR beta chain was sequenced for a study of cytomegalovirus exposure and HLA in healthy donors. Germline CDR1 is MNHNS and CDR2 is SASEGT. This CDR3 spans 14 amino acids. V was cut by 6 bases and J by 6 bases, with 18 bases left in between. Turning to this clone: Its antigen is unknown.

In the PCR, 60 Vbeta and 13 Jbeta primers were used. Sequencing used immunoSEQ multiplex PCR; TCRdb keeps in-frame clones, though not all of them. The sample lists a few hundred thousand clones, about nine tenths seen once, with 1.7% in the top ten. Broader study findings: In a later analysis, at a false discovery rate of 0.05, about 16,000 TCR beta sequences matched HLA alleles. Equally common other TCR beta chains were less clonally expanded than HLA-associated ones, a later analysis found. Indistinguishability led to the exclusion of some V segments, TRBV6-2 and TRBV6-3 included.

Sequenced sample: PBMCs. The receptor was derived from a girl between 2 and 10 years old in good health and CMV-seronegative. The rearrangement links TRBV6-1 to TRBJ2-7, with a possible D match to TRBD1 (6 bases). CDR3 in DNA: TGTGCCAGCAGCGTCGTGAAGCGAGGGGGCGAGCAGTACTTC. Translating gives CASSVVKRGGEQYF.